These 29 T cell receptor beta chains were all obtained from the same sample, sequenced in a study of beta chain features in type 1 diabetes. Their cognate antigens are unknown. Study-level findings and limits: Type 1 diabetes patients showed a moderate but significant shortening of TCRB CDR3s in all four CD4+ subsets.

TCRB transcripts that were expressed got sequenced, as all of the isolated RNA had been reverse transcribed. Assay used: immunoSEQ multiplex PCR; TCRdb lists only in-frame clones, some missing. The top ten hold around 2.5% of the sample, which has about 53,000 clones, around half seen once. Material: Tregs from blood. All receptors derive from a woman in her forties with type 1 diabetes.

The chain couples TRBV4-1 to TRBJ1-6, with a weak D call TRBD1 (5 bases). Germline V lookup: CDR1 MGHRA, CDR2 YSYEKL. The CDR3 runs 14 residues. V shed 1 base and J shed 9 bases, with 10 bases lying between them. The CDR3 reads CASSQAWGGSPLHF. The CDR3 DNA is TGCGCCAGCAGCCAAGCTTGGGGGGGTTCACCCCTCCACTTT.

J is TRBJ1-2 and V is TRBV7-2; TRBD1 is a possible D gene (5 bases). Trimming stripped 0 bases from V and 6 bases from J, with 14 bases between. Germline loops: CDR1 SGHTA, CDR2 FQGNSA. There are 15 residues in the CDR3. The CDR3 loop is CASSLAGTSRNGYTF. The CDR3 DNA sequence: TGTGCCAGCAGCTTAGCCGGGACTTCTCGAAATGGCTACACCTTC.

The CDR3 is CASSLGTAKDFYNSPLHF. In DNA, the CDR3 is TGCGCCAGCAGCTTGGGGACAGCTAAGGACTTCTATAATTCACCCCTCCACTTT. V is TRBV5-1 and J is TRBJ1-6; a possible D gene is TRBD1 (6 bases). Germline V gives CDR1 SGHRS, CDR2 YFSETQ. The V and J ends lost 0 bases and 3 bases respectively, with 16 bases between them. The CDR3 is 18 amino acids.

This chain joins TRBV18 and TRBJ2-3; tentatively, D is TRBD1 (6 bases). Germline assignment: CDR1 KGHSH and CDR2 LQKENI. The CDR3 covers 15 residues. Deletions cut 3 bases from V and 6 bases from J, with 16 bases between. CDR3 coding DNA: TGTGCCAGCTCACCCCGGGACACCCAGAGGGATACGCAGTATTTT. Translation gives CASSPRDTQRDTQYF.

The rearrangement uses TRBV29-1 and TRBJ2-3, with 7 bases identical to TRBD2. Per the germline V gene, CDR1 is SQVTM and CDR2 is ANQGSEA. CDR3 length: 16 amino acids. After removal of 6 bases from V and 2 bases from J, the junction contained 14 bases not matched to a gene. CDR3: CSVLGGASGNTDTQYF. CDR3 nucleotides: TGCAGCGTACTGGGAGGGGCTTCGGGAAACACAGATACGCAGTATTTT.

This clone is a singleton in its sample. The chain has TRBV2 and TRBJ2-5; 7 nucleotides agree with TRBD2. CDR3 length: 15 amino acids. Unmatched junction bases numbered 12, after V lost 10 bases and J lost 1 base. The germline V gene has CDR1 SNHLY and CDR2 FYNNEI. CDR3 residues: CANSERGFTQETQYF. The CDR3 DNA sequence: TGTGCCAACTCAGAGCGGGGTTTTACCCAAGAGACCCAGTACTTC.

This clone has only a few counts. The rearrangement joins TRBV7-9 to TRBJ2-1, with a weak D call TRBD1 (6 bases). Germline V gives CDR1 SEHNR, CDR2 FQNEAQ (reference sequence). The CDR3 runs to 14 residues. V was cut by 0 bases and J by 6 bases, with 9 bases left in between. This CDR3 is CASSLAGASNEQFF. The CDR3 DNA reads TGTGCCAGCAGCTTAGCGGGGGCCTCCAATGAGCAGTTCTTC.

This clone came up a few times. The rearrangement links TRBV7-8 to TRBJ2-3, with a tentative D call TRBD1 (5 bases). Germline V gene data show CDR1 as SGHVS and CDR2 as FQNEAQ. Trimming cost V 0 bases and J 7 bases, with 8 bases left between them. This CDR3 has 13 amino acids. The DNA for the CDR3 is TGTGCCAGCAGCTTAGCCTGGGGCAATACGCAGTATTTT. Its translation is CASSLAWGNTQYF.

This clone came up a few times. The CDR3 DNA is TGCGCCAGCAGCTTGGGACAGGAAAATCAGCCCCAGCATTTT. The encoded protein is CASSLGQENQPQHF. The chain joins TRBV5-1 to TRBJ1-5; a weak D match, TRBD1 (6 bases). The CDR3 is made up of 14 amino acids. Between the trimmed V and J ends, which lost 0 bases and 4 bases, there was a span of 8 bases. Germline V gene sequence: CDR1 SGHRS, CDR2 YFSETQ.

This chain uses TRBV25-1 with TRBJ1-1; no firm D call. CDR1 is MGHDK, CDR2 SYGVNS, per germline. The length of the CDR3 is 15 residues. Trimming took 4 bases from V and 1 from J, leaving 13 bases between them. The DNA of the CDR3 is TGTGCCAGCAGTGTTCCGGGGATCGGGAACACTGAAGCTTTCTTT. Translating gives CASSVPGIGNTEAFF.

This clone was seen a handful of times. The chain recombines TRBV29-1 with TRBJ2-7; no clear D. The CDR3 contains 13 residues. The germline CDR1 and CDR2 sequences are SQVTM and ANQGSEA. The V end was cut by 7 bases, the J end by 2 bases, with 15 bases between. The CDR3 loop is CSARGPAPYEQYF. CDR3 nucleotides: TGCAGCGCTCGAGGCCCGGCCCCCTACGAGCAGTACTTC.

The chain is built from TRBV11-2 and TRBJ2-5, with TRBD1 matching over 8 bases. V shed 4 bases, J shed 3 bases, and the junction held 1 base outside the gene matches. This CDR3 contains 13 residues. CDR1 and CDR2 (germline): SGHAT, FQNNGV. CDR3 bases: TGTGCCAGCAGCTCGACAGGGGAAGAGACCCAGTACTTC. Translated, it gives CASSSTGEETQYF.

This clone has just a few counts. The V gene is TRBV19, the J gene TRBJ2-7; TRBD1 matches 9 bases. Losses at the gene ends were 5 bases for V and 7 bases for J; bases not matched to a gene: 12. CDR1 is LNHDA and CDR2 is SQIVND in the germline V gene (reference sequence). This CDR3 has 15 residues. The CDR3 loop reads CASSGGQGRGREQYF. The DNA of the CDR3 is TGTGCCAGTAGTGGGGGACAGGGTCGAGGACGGGAGCAGTACTTC.

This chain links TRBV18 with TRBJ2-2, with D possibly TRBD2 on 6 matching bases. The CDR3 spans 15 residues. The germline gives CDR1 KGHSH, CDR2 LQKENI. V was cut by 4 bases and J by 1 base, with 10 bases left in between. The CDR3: CASSHRDWNTGELFF. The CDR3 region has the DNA TGTGCCAGCTCACACCGGGACTGGAACACCGGGGAGCTGTTTTTT. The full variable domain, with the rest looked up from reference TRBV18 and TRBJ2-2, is NAGVMQNPRHLVRRRGQEARLRCSPMKGHSHVYWYRQLPEEGLKFMVYLQKENIIDESGMPKERFSAEFPKEGPSILRIQQVVRGDSAAYFCASSHRDWNTGELFFGEGSRLTVL.

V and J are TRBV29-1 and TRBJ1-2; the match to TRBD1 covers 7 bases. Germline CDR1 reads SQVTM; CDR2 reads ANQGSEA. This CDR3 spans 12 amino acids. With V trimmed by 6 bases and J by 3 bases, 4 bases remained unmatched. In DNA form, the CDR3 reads TGCAGCGTCGGGACAGATTACTATGGCTACACCTTC. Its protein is CSVGTDYYGYTF.

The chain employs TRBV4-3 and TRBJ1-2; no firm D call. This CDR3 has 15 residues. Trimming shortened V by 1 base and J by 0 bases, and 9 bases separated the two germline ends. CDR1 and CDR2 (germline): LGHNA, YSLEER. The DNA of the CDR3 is TGCGCCAGCAGCCAAGGCAGAAGTACTAACTATGGCTACACCTTC. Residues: CASSQGRSTNYGYTF.

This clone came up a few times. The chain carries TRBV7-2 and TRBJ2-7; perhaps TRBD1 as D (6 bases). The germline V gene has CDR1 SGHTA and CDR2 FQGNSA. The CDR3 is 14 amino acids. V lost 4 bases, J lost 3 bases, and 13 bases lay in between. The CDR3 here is CASSSFPDSYEQYF. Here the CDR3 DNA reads TGTGCCAGCAGCTCATTTCCGGACAGCTACGAGCAGTACTTC.

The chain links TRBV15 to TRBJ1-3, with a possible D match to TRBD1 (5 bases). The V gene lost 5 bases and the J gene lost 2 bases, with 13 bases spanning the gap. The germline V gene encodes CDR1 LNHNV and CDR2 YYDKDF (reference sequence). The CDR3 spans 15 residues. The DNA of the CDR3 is TGTGCCACCAGCCATCCCAGGGTAACTGGAAACACCATATATTTT. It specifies CATSHPRVTGNTIYF.

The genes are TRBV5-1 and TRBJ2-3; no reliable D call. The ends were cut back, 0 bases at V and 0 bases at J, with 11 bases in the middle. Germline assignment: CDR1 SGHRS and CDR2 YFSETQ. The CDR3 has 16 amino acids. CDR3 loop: CASSLALGPSTDTQYF. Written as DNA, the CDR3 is TGCGCCAGCAGCTTGGCCTTGGGCCCAAGCACAGATACGCAGTATTTT.

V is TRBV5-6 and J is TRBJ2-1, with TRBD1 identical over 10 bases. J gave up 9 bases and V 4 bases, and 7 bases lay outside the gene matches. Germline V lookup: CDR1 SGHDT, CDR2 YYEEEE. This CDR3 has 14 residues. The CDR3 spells CASSKDRGSGEQFF. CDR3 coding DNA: TGTGCCAGCAGCAAGGACAGGGGGTCAGGTGAGCAGTTCTTC.

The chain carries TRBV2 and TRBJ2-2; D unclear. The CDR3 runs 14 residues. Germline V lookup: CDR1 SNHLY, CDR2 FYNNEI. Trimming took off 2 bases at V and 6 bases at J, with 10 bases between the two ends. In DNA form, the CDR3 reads TGTGCCAGCAGTGAATGGCGGTCCGCCGGGGAGCTGTTTTTT. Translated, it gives CASSEWRSAGELFF.

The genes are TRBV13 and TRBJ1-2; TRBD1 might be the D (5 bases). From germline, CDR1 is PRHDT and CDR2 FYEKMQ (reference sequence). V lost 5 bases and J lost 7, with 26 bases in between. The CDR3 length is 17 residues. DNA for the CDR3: TGTGCCAGCAGCCGGGTGGGACTCCTAGCGCGCGCGGTTGGCTACACCTTC. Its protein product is CASSRVGLLARAVGYTF. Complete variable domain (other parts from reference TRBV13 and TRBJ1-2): AAGVIQSPRHLIKEKRETATLKCYPIPRHDTVYWYQQGPGQDPQFLISFYEKMQSDKGSIPDRFSAQQFSDYHSELNMSSLELGDSALYFCASSRVGLLARAVGYTFGSGTRLTVV.

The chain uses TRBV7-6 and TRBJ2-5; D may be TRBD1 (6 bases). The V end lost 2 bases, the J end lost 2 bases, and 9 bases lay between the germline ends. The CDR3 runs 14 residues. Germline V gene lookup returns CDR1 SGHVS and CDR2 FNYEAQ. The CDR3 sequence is CASSLNTGQETQYF. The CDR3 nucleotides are TGTGCCAGCAGCTTAAATACAGGGCAAGAGACCCAGTACTTC.

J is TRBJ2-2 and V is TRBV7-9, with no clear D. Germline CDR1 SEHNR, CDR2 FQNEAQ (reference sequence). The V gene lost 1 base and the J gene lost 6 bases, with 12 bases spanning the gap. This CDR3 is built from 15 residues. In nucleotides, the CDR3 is TGTGCCAGCAGCTTAGACCCCTCCCGGGCCGGGGAGCTGTTTTTT. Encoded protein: CASSLDPSRAGELFF.

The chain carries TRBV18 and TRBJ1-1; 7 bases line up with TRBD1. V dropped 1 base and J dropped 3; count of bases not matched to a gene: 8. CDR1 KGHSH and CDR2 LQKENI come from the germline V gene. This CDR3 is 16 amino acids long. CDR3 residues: CASSPQGAERYTEAFF. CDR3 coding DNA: TGTGCCAGCTCACCACAGGGGGCCGAGAGATACACTGAAGCTTTCTTT. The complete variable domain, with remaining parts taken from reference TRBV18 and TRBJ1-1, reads NAGVMQNPRHLVRRRGQEARLRCSPMKGHSHVYWYRQLPEEGLKFMVYLQKENIIDESGMPKERFSAEFPKEGPSILRIQQVVRGDSAAYFCASSPQGAERYTEAFFGQGTRLTVV.

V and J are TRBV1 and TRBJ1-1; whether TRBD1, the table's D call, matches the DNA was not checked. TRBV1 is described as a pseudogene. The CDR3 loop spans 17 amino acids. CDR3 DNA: TGCACCAGCAGCCAAGGGCCCCAGGGGTTCGGAAACACTGAAGCTTTCTTT. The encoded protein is CTSSQGPQGFGNTEAFF.

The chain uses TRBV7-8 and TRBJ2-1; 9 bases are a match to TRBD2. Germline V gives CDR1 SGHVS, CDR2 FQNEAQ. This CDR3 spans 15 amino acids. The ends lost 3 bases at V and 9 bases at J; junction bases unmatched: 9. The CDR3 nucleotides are TGTGCCAGCAGCTTTTCCGGGACTAGCCCCACTGAGCAGTTCTTC. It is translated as CASSFSGTSPTEQFF. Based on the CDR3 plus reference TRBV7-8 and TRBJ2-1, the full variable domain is GAGVSQSPRYKVAKRGQDVALRCDPISGHVSLFWYQQALGQGPEFLTYFQNEAQLDKSGLPSDRFFAERPEGSVSTLKIQRTQQEDSAVYLCASSFSGTSPTEQFFGPGTRLTVL.

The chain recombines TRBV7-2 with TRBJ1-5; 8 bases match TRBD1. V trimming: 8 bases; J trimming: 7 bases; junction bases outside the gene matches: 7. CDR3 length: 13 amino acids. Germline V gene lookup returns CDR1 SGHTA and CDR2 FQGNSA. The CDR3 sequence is CASAGQGPQPQHF. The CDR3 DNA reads TGTGCCAGCGCAGGACAGGGCCCACAGCCCCAGCATTTT.

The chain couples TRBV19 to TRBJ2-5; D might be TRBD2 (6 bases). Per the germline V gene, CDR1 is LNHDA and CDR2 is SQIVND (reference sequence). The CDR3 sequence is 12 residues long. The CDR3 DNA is TGTGCTAGCGGACCCGTCCAAGAGACCCAGTACTTC. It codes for CASGPVQETQYF.